This T cell receptor beta chain is drawn from a study of T-cell memory formation after mild COVID-19. This CDR3 spans 16 amino acids. Germline CDR1 SGHRS, CDR2 YFSETQ. V lost 0 bases to trimming and J lost 1 base, with 13 bases between them. General study findings and limits: Second-wave clones with a day 37 peak had unconfirmed SARS-CoV-2 specificity.

TCRalpha and TCRbeta libraries used 5'RACE with constant-segment primers and UMIs. TCRdb fed the 5' RACE reads into MiXCR, producing one record per CDR3 protein. The data show under 450,000 distinct CDR3 sequences, approximately 15% seen once. This clonotype came up many times. The antigen is not known. V gene TRBV5-1 combines with J gene TRBJ2-5, with D possibly TRBD1 on 6 matching bases. This receptor was obtained from a man aged 18 to 30 who had mild COVID-19 (a few samples of this study predate the infection). Cell type and time point are not known. The sequencing input was PBMCs or a T cell subset sorted from them (not recorded which). CDR3 in amino acids: CASSLEKQGSQETQYF. The CDR3 region has the DNA TGCGCCAGCAGCTTGGAAAAACAGGGTAGCCAAGAGACCCAGTACTTC. The full variable domain, its missing parts supplied by reference TRBV5-1 and TRBJ2-5, is KAGVTQTPRYLIKTRGQQVTLSCSPISGHRSVSWYQQTPGQGLQFLFEYFSETQRNKGNFPGRFSGRQFSNSRSEMNVSTLELGDSALYLCASSLEKQGSQETQYFGPGTRLLVL.